Following are 24 T cell receptor beta chains from one sample sequenced in a study of Graves' ophthalmopathy and Graves' hyperthyroidism. Transcripts of RNA were the source for amplifying TCR beta CDR3 regions. In the first round, RT-PCR was carried out with HTBI primers, and a multiplex PCR formed the second round. TCRdb re-analysed the multiplex PCR reads in MiXCR, keeping a single row per CDR3 protein. The data show over 500,000 distinct CDR3 sequences, about 20% seen once. The sequenced material came from peripheral blood. The receptors shown here come from a woman aged 18-30 years with stable Graves' hyperthyroidism. Some clones in this sample may be carry-over from other donors' samples.

This clonotype was recorded at least ten times. The genes are TRBV2 and TRBJ1-1; no reliable D call. V shed 5 bases and J shed 11 bases, with 12 bases lying between them. Germline-derived CDR1 and CDR2 are SNHLY and FYNNEI. The CDR3 has 11 residues. CDR3 residues: CASSLGISAFF. CDR3 nucleotides: TGTGCCAGCAGTTTGGGGATTTCGGCTTTCTTT.

This clonotype has at least ten counts. J is TRBJ2-7 and V is TRBV12-3 or TRBV12-4; the match to TRBD2 covers 7 bases. CDR3 size: 16 residues. V dropped 5 bases and J dropped 2; count of bases not matched to a gene: 12. CDR3 residues: CASSPGEGQIAYEQYF. The CDR3 nucleotides read TGTGCCAGCAGTCCTGGGGAGGGGCAGATTGCCTACGAGCAGTACTTC.

Regarding this clonotype: This may arise from a read error, as a much more abundant clone is one base away. This chain uses TRBV4-1 with TRBJ2-7; D may be TRBD2 (5 bases). Germline V gene data show CDR1 as MGHRA and CDR2 as YSYEKL. This CDR3 region has 15 residues. Trimming shortened V by 5 bases and J by 3 bases, and 17 bases separated the two germline ends. CDR3 DNA sequence: TGCGCCAGCAGCACCGGCCCCGGGATGAACTACGAGCAGTACTTC. Translated, it gives CASSTGPGMNYEQYF.

This clonotype appeared many times. The chain joins TRBV6-2 or TRBV6-3 to TRBJ2-7, with 7 bases that match TRBD1. The CDR3 contains 14 residues. Trimming at V came to 0 bases and at J to 7 bases, leaving 6 bases not matched to a gene. CDR1 is MNHEY and CDR2 is SVGEGT in the germline V gene. The CDR3 is CASSYSTGVEEQYF. CDR3 nucleotides: TGTGCCAGCAGTTACTCCACAGGGGTCGAAGAGCAGTACTTC.

This clonotype was found many times. The CDR3 protein is CASIRSESGELFF. For the CDR3, the DNA is TGTGCCAGCATAAGGAGCGAGTCCGGGGAGCTGTTTTTT. The gene calls are TRBV12-3 or TRBV12-4 and TRBJ2-2; D is ambiguous. This CDR3 contains 13 residues. Trimming took 7 bases from V and 6 from J, leaving 12 bases between them.

This clonotype was found many times. This chain links TRBV3-1 with TRBJ1-1; 9 nucleotides line up with TRBD1. V trimming: 4 bases; J trimming: 5 bases; junction bases outside the gene matches: 11. Germline CDR1 is LGHDT and CDR2 is YNNKEL (reference sequence). The CDR3 length is 16 residues. This CDR3 is CASSLRQGGAGTEAFF. The DNA for the CDR3 is TGTGCCAGCAGCCTAAGACAGGGGGGCGCCGGGACTGAAGCTTTCTTT.

This clonotype appeared many times. The chain carries TRBV27 and TRBJ1-1; D not resolved. Deletions cut 7 bases from V and 6 bases from J, with 21 bases between. CDR1 MNHEY and CDR2 SMNVEV come from the germline V gene (reference sequence). CDR3 length: 15 residues. The DNA of the CDR3 is TGTGCCAGCAATCTCAGGTGGGGTTTTTTCGCTGAAGCTTTCTTT. This sequence encodes CASNLRWGFFAEAFF.

This clonotype has more than one count but fewer than ten. The J gene is TRBJ2-5, the V gene TRBV30; no reliable D call. Germline loops: CDR1 GTSNPN, CDR2 SVGIG (reference sequence). This CDR3 contains 12 residues. V lost 2 bases, J lost 4 bases, and 8 bases lay in between. The CDR3 spells CAWSSTIETQYF. CDR3 coding DNA: TGTGCCTGGAGTTCAACAATAGAGACCCAGTACTTC.

This clonotype was observed many times. This chain links TRBV6-1 with TRBJ1-1; 9 nucleotides agree with TRBD1. Trimming cost V 6 bases and J 4 bases; bases outside gene matches: 6. The CDR3 contains 14 residues. Per germline, CDR1 MNHNS and CDR2 SASEGT. This CDR3 reads CASSETGGGTEAFF. The CDR3 bases are TGTGCCAGCAGCGAAACAGGGGGCGGCACTGAAGCTTTCTTT.

At least ten counts were recorded for this clonotype. The chain uses TRBV20-1 and TRBJ1-5; D gene ambiguous. V was clipped by 3 bases and J by 5 bases, with 8 bases between them. CDR1 is DFQATT and CDR2 is SNEGSKA in the germline V gene (reference sequence). The CDR3 sequence is 12 residues long. This CDR3 reads CSASRGDQPQHF. The CDR3 nucleotides read TGCAGTGCTAGTCGGGGAGATCAGCCCCAGCATTTT.

The V call is TRBV24-1, the J call TRBJ1-2, with D possibly matching TRBD1 (5 bases). The CDR3 loop spans 13 amino acids. CDR1 is KGHDR, CDR2 SFDVKD, per germline. V shed 8 bases and J shed 2 bases, with 11 bases lying between them. In DNA form, the CDR3 reads TGTGCCACCAAATCTGCAGGGAACTATGGCTACACCTTC. Its translation is CATKSAGNYGYTF.

This clonotype has a handful of counts. V and J are TRBV28 and TRBJ2-7; no firm D call. The CDR3 contains 15 residues. Germline CDR1 reads MDHEN; CDR2 reads SYDVKM. Trimming cost V 2 bases and J 6 bases, with 17 bases left between them. This CDR3 is CASSLSPGPFREQYF. The CDR3 coding sequence is TGTGCCAGCAGTTTAAGCCCTGGACCCTTCCGCGAGCAGTACTTC.

As to this clonotype: This may be a read error: a much more frequent sequence differs by one nucleotide. This sequence joins TRBV5-8 and TRBJ1-6; TRBD1 might be the D (5 bases). Per the germline V gene, CDR1 is SGHTS and CDR2 is YDEGEE. The CDR3 extends over 13 amino acids. The CDR3 sequence is CASSVRANAPLHF. CDR3 nucleotide sequence: TGTGCCAGCAGCGTCAGGGCTAATGCACCCCTCCACTTT.

Ten or more counts support this clonotype. This sequence joins TRBV12-3 or TRBV12-4 and TRBJ2-2; 7 bases are shared with TRBD1. Germline trimming cut 7 bases from V and 0 bases from J; bases unmatched to any gene: 11. This CDR3 is 17 amino acids long. The CDR3 protein is CASINSPGQTNTGELFF. CDR3 sequence (DNA): TGTGCCAGCATCAATTCCCCGGGACAGACGAACACCGGGGAGCTGTTTTTT.

The rearrangement links TRBV6-1 to TRBJ2-7; TRBD1 matches at 7 bases. V was pared by 5 bases and J by 3 bases, with 4 bases of the junction left unmatched. The V gene's germline CDR1 is MNHNS and CDR2 SASEGT. The CDR3 covers 13 residues. The CDR3 loop reads CASSQGQLYEQYF. The CDR3 DNA follows: TGTGCCAGCAGTCAGGGACAGCTCTACGAGCAGTACTTC.

The rearrangement uses TRBV12-5 and TRBJ1-1; a weak D match, TRBD1 (5 bases). V lost 3 bases and J lost 7, with 12 bases in between. The CDR3 has 13 residues. Germline V CDR1 and CDR2: LGHNT, FRNRAP. CDR3: CASGLAGIGEAFF. CDR3 DNA: TGTGCTAGTGGTTTAGCAGGGATCGGTGAAGCTTTCTTT.

This clonotype was seen at least ten times. This chain links TRBV12-3 or TRBV12-4 with TRBJ1-1; D not certain. V shed 8 bases and J shed 5 bases, with 21 bases lying between them. This CDR3 region has 15 residues. CDR3 loop: CASGDPRGRRTEAFF. CDR3 sequence (DNA): TGTGCCAGCGGCGACCCCCGGGGAAGAAGGACTGAAGCTTTCTTT.

This clonotype was seen at least ten times. The CDR3 reads CASSYGTDSNQPQHF. CDR3 DNA sequence: TGTGCCAGCAGTTATGGGACCGATAGCAATCAGCCCCAGCATTTT. The rearrangement uses TRBV27 and TRBJ1-5; D might be TRBD1 (5 bases). With 4 bases removed from V and 0 bases from J, the gap between germline ends came to 10 bases. This CDR3 comprises 15 residues. The V gene's germline CDR1 is MNHEY and CDR2 SMNVEV (reference sequence).

This clonotype came up a few times. This chain connects TRBV27 to TRBJ2-5; D unclear. From germline, CDR1 is MNHEY and CDR2 SMNVEV (reference sequence). The CDR3 spans 15 residues. The V gene lost 5 bases and the J gene lost 1 base, with 14 bases spanning the gap. CDR3 residues: CASSPGVDFQETQYF. CDR3 coding DNA: TGTGCCAGCAGTCCTGGGGTCGACTTCCAAGAGACCCAGTACTTC.

This clonotype appeared a few times. This chain joins TRBV5-1 and TRBJ1-6, with a weak D call TRBD1 (5 bases). The CDR3 totals 13 residues. The V end lost 0 bases, the J end lost 10 bases, and 8 bases lay between the germline ends. Germline CDR1 reads SGHRS; CDR2 reads YFSETQ. CDR3 coding DNA: TGCGCCAGCAGCTTGGAAGGGGTGTCACCCCTCCACTTT. This translates into CASSLEGVSPLHF. The full variable domain, rest sourced from reference TRBV5-1 and TRBJ1-6, is KAGVTQTPRYLIKTRGQQVTLSCSPISGHRSVSWYQQTPGQGLQFLFEYFSETQRNKGNFPGRFSGRQFSNSRSEMNVSTLELGDSALYLCASSLEGVSPLHFGNGTRLTVT.

This clonotype came up many times. As DNA, the CDR3 is TGTGCCACCAGCAGAGATAGGGGAACAGAGACCCAGTACTTC. Residues: CATSRDRGTETQYF. The chain recombines TRBV15 with TRBJ2-5; D possibly corresponds to TRBD1 (5 bases). V was pared by 0 bases and J by 4 bases, with 9 bases between. The length of the CDR3 is 14 residues. Germline V gene lookup returns CDR1 LNHNV and CDR2 YYDKDF (reference sequence).

This clonotype was seen ten or more times. The rearrangement links TRBV7-9 to TRBJ1-6; a weak D match, TRBD1 (5 bases). The CDR3 spans 14 residues. From germline, CDR1 is SEHNR and CDR2 FQNEAQ (reference sequence). V gave up 3 bases and J gave up 8 bases, with 11 bases separating them. The CDR3 is CASSFRDFHSPLHF. In nucleotides, the CDR3 is TGTGCCAGCAGCTTCCGGGACTTCCATTCACCCCTCCACTTT.

This clonotype has a count of ten or more. The V and J genes are TRBV19 and TRBJ1-1; no firm D call. Germline assignment: CDR1 LNHDA and CDR2 SQIVND (reference sequence). The CDR3 contains 13 residues. Trimming stripped 3 bases from V and 6 bases from J, with 11 bases between. CDR3 bases: TGTGCCAGTAGTATCGCCGGAGACGCTGAAGCTTTCTTT. As protein: CASSIAGDAEAFF.

This clonotype was seen only a few times. The conserved closing phenylalanine or tryptophan is absent in this CDR3, likely reflecting a read error. The DNA is left out, because the CDR3 cannot be placed on it with certainty; the CDR3 is given as TCRdb lists it. The genes are TRBV28 and TRBJ1-3; the table names TRBD1, a call not compared with the DNA. The CDR3 comprises 15 residues, both ends counted. In germline, CDR1 is MDHEN, CDR2 SYDVKM. This CDR3 is CASSTIGQGLGDKEV.